This passage covers 14 T cell receptor beta chains from one sample sequenced in a study of low-dose radiotherapy and immunotherapy resistance in tumors (dated by TCRdb to the early 2020s). To make first-strand cDNA, Superscript III was used along with a set of TRAV- and TRBV-specific primers so that both the TCRalpha and TCRbeta chains were covered. TCRs were amplified with Phusion for 15 to 25 PCR cycles using a constant-region primer together with the adapter attached to the V primers. The public reads were reanalyzed by TCRdb: fastp trimming at Q25, MiXCR alignment, in-frame beta chains only. Entries are consolidated by CDR3 protein sequence, retaining the most common genes and DNA. The sample includes some 15,000 distinct CDR3 sequences, with about half observed a single time. The ten largest clones take up approximately 3.7% of the sample. These receptors all stem from a human donor with advanced metastatic prostate, ovarian, gallbladder or colorectal cancer (not recorded which). This table probably holds off-target reads from a library built for another chain.

This clonotype was recorded a few times. This chain uses TRBV5-1 with TRBJ2-2, with D perhaps assigned TRBD1 or TRBD2 (6 bases each). V lost 4 bases to trimming and J lost 0 bases, with 13 bases between them. Germline CDR1 is SGHRS and CDR2 is YFSETQ. This CDR3 has 16 amino acids. CDR3: CASSPEGDSNTGELFF. The CDR3 nucleotides are TGCGCCAGCAGCCCGGAGGGGGATTCGAACACCGGGGAGCTGTTTTTT.

This clonotype was recorded a few times. The chain couples TRBV28 to TRBJ2-3, with 12 bases aligning to TRBD2. CDR3 size: 14 residues. Germline lookup yields CDR1 MDHEN and CDR2 SYDVKM. V dropped 5 bases and J dropped 3; count of bases not matched to a gene: 0. CDR3 DNA: TGTGCCAGCAGTCTAGCGGGAGGGACAGATACGCAGTATTTT. Amino acids: CASSLAGGTDTQYF.

This chain links TRBV3-1 with TRBJ2-7; 11 positions match TRBD2. This CDR3 is built from 18 residues. V trimming: 8 bases; J trimming: 5 bases; junction bases outside the gene matches: 20. Germline V gives CDR1 LGHDT, CDR2 YNNKEL (reference sequence). In DNA form, the CDR3 reads TGTGCCAGCTCCCCCCGGAGGGGTAGCGGGAGGGCGAGGCACGAGCAGTACTTC. Protein product: CASSPRRGSGRARHEQYF.

This clonotype turned up a few times. This sequence joins TRBV5-1 and TRBJ2-1; TRBD2 matches 8 bases. The CDR3 runs to 15 residues. J gave up 5 bases and V 4 bases, and 8 bases lay outside the gene matches. Germline V gene sequence: CDR1 SGHRS, CDR2 YFSETQ. Written as DNA, the CDR3 is TGCGCCAGCAGCGGCCCGGGCGGGAGGAACAATGAGCAGTTCTTC. Its protein product is CASSGPGGRNNEQFF.

This clonotype was seen a handful of times. The rearrangement links TRBV28 to TRBJ2-3; 8 nucleotides match TRBD2. This CDR3 is built from 17 residues. The V gene's germline CDR1 is MDHEN and CDR2 SYDVKM. V was clipped by 2 bases and J by 4 bases; unmatched bases: 11. DNA of the CDR3: TGTGCCAGCAGTTTACCGCACTGGCGGGAGGACCCAGATACGCAGTATTTT. Translated, it gives CASSLPHWREDPDTQYF. Looking up the rest from reference TRBV28 and TRBJ2-3 gives the full variable domain: DVKVTQSSRYLVKRTGEKVFLECVQDMDHENMFWYRQDPGLGLRLIYFSYDVKMKEKGDIPEGYSVSREKKERFSLILESASTNQTSMYLCASSLPHWREDPDTQYFGPGTRLTVL.

V and J are TRBV30 and TRBJ2-3; no clear D gene. Between the trimmed V and J ends, which lost 4 bases and 5 bases, there was a span of 7 bases. The CDR3 contains 11 residues. Germline CDR1 GTSNPN, CDR2 SVGIG (reference sequence). The CDR3 is CAWTPGDTQYF. The CDR3 DNA follows: TGTGCCTGGACCCCAGGAGATACGCAGTATTTT.

V gene TRBV5-1 combines with J gene TRBJ2-6; TRBD1 might be the D (5 bases). Per the germline V gene, CDR1 is SGHRS and CDR2 is YFSETQ. Trimming took 4 bases from V and 0 from J, leaving 5 bases between them. The CDR3 extends over 14 amino acids. CDR3 nucleotide sequence: TGCGCCAGCAGCGACAGCTCTGGGGCCAACGTCCTGACTTTC. Protein sequence: CASSDSSGANVLTF.

The chain recombines TRBV28 with TRBJ2-7; no definite D call. Deletions cut 2 bases from V and 3 bases from J, with 8 bases between. The CDR3 spans 13 residues. Germline V gives CDR1 MDHEN, CDR2 SYDVKM. CDR3 amino acids: CASSLIQGYEQYF. The CDR3 nucleotides are TGTGCCAGCAGTTTAATCCAAGGCTACGAGCAGTACTTC.

This rearrangement joins TRBV6-1 to TRBJ2-5; a weak D match, TRBD2 (7 bases). This CDR3 is 13 amino acids long. V lost 5 bases, J lost 7 bases, and 14 bases lay in between. Germline lookup yields CDR1 MNHNS and CDR2 SASEGT. The DNA of the CDR3 is TGTGCCAGCAGTTTGGCGGGGGCCGGGACCCAGTACTTC. Translation: CASSLAGAGTQYF.

The chain combines TRBV5-4 with TRBJ2-2; no firm D call. Germline V CDR1 and CDR2: SGHNT, YYREEE (reference sequence). CDR3 length: 14 amino acids. Trimming stripped 0 bases from V and 9 bases from J, with 12 bases between. For the CDR3, the DNA is TGTGCCAGCAGCTTGGACGGTGTGGGCCGGGAGCTGTTTTTT. This codes for CASSLDGVGRELFF.

J is TRBJ1-5 and V is TRBV7-2; maybe TRBD1 (6 bases). Trimming took 5 bases from V and 3 from J, leaving 11 bases between them. CDR1 is SGHTA, CDR2 FQGNSA, per germline. This CDR3 has 14 residues. Written as DNA, the CDR3 is TGTGCCAGCAGCCTCCAGGGGACCAATCAGCCCCAGCATTTT. Its protein is CASSLQGTNQPQHF.

The rearrangement uses TRBV7-9 and TRBJ2-2; 13 positions agree with TRBD2. Losses at the gene ends were 4 bases for V and 8 bases for J; bases not matched to a gene: 10. The CDR3 is made up of 17 amino acids. Per the germline V gene, CDR1 is SEHNR and CDR2 is FQNEAQ (reference sequence). This CDR3 is CASSSVLAGGPLGELFF. In DNA, the CDR3 is TGTGCCAGCAGCTCAGTACTAGCGGGGGGGCCTCTGGGGGAGCTGTTTTTT.

The chain has TRBV29-1 and TRBJ2-7, with 8 bases matching TRBD2. Losses at the gene ends were 4 bases for V and 3 bases for J; bases not matched to a gene: 5. The CDR3 is made up of 13 amino acids. The germline CDR1 and CDR2 sequences are SQVTM and ANQGSEA. In DNA, the CDR3 is TGCAGCGTTGTAGTGCGGGGGGTCTACGAGCAGTACTTC. Amino acids: CSVVVRGVYEQYF.

This clonotype was detected a few times. V is TRBV28 and J is TRBJ2-7; D could derive from TRBD1 or TRBD2 (6 bases each). V shed 8 bases and J shed 7 bases, with 27 bases lying between them. This CDR3 has 16 amino acids. Germline CDR1 is MDHEN and CDR2 is SYDVKM. The CDR3 region has the DNA TGTGCCAGCGCGTTGAACCGCCCCGGGGGCGCAGGGGAGCAGTACTTC. Protein sequence: CASALNRPGGAGEQYF.